Each of the 23 T cell receptor beta chains below was sequenced from the same sample in a study of beta chain features in type 1 diabetes. Overall study findings and caveats: A moderate, significant TCRB CDR3 shortening appeared in type 1 diabetes across four CD4+ subsets.

Reverse transcribing all isolated RNA meant expressed TCRB transcripts were sequenced. Here immunoSEQ multiplex PCR was the method, and the copy in TCRdb shows in-frame clones only, minus some. The sample holds 600,000 to 750,000 clones, under 15% seen once. These receptors' antigens are unknown. Material for sequencing was naive CD4+ T cells from blood. These TCRs come from a man between 25 and 39 years old with type 1 diabetes.

The V and J genes are TRBV5-4 and TRBJ2-7; TRBD1 or TRBD2 may be the D gene (5 bases each). This CDR3 region has 13 residues. Germline V gives CDR1 SGHNT, CDR2 YYREEE (reference sequence). Trimming removed 7 bases at V and 2 bases at J, with 13 bases between. The CDR3 DNA reads as TGTGCCAGCGGCCCGGGGCTAACCTACGAGCAGTACTTC. This gives the protein CASGPGLTYEQYF. Complete variable domain (other parts from reference TRBV5-4 and TRBJ2-7): ETGVTQSPTHLIKTRGQQVTLRCSSQSGHNTVSWYQQALGQGPQFIFQYYREEENGRGNFPPRFSGLQFPNYSSELNVNALELDDSALYLCASGPGLTYEQYFGPGTRLTVT.

This chain links TRBV7-2 with TRBJ1-2; 9 nucleotides agree with TRBD1. CDR3 length equals 12 residues. V gave up 5 bases and J gave up 11 bases; unmatched junction bases: 6. Germline loops: CDR1 SGHTA, CDR2 FQGNSA. The CDR3: CASSIGTGRYTF. The DNA of the CDR3 is TGTGCCAGCAGCATCGGGACAGGGCGATACACCTTC.

V gene TRBV6-5 combines with J gene TRBJ2-1; D is possibly TRBD2 (5 bases). The length of the CDR3 is 12 residues. Germline V gene lookup returns CDR1 MNHEY and CDR2 SVGAGI. With 6 bases removed from V and 6 bases from J, the gap between germline ends came to 9 bases. The CDR3 nucleotides read TGTGCCAGCAGGAGGGCGGGCAATGAGCAGTTCTTC. It encodes CASRRAGNEQFF.

This clone occurred once. This rearrangement joins TRBV7-2 to TRBJ2-3, with D perhaps TRBD2 (6 bases). CDR3 length: 14 residues. V gave up 1 base and J gave up 4 bases, with 9 bases separating them. The V gene's germline CDR1 is SGHTA and CDR2 FQGNSA. The CDR3 loop reads CASSLGIAADTQYF. CDR3 DNA sequence: TGTGCCAGCAGCTTAGGGATAGCGGCAGATACGCAGTATTTT.

In its sample, this clone was seen a few times. The genes are TRBV2 and TRBJ1-1, with D possibly being TRBD1 (6 bases). The CDR3 sequence is 13 residues long. V was clipped by 5 bases and J by 2 bases, with 9 bases between them. CDR1 and CDR2 from the germline V gene are SNHLY and FYNNEI. The CDR3 DNA reads TGTGCCAGCAGTCAGGACAGCAACACTGAAGCTTTCTTT. Translation: CASSQDSNTEAFF.

A few counts support this clone. This chain connects TRBV7-2 to TRBJ1-5, with TRBD1 matching 7 bases. The V gene's germline CDR1 is SGHTA and CDR2 FQGNSA. With 5 bases clipped from V and 5 bases from J, the junction kept 9 bases outside the gene matches. This CDR3 comprises 15 residues. The CDR3 loop is CASSPRVGTDQPQHF. DNA of the CDR3: TGTGCCAGCAGCCCGAGGGTCGGGACAGATCAGCCCCAGCATTTT.

This clone was recorded a few times. Other DNA sequences in this specimen translate into the identical CDR3. This rearrangement joins TRBV5-1 to TRBJ2-3; D might be TRBD1 or TRBD2, each matching 5 bases. V lost 0 bases and J 0 bases, leaving 8 bases between the germline ends. This CDR3 has 15 amino acids. Germline V gives CDR1 SGHRS, CDR2 YFSETQ. In DNA form, the CDR3 reads TGCGCCAGCAGCTTGGTCGGGGACAGCACAGATACGCAGTATTTT. Translating it yields CASSLVGDSTDTQYF. Together with reference TRBV5-1 and TRBJ2-3, the CDR3 gives the full variable domain: KAGVTQTPRYLIKTRGQQVTLSCSPISGHRSVSWYQQTPGQGLQFLFEYFSETQRNKGNFPGRFSGRQFSNSRSEMNVSTLELGDSALYLCASSLVGDSTDTQYFGPGTRLTVL.

This chain connects TRBV6-5 to TRBJ2-5; 9 bases match TRBD2. The V gene end was trimmed by 5 bases and the J gene end by 1 base; junction bases not matched to a gene: 5. The CDR3 length is 15 residues. Germline V lookup: CDR1 MNHEY, CDR2 SVGAGI. The CDR3 sequence: CASSLTSGFQETQYF. Here the CDR3 DNA reads TGTGCCAGCAGTCTCACTAGCGGGTTCCAAGAGACCCAGTACTTC.

This sequence joins TRBV5-1 and TRBJ1-2; a weak D match, TRBD1 (5 bases). CDR1 and CDR2 (germline): SGHRS, YFSETQ. With 4 bases removed from V and 3 bases from J, the gap between germline ends came to 10 bases. The length of the CDR3 is 13 residues. In nucleotides, the CDR3 is TGCGCCAGCAGCGGCCAGGGAGACTATGGCTACACCTTC. Protein sequence: CASSGQGDYGYTF. The whole variable domain, remainder taken from reference TRBV5-1 and TRBJ1-2, is KAGVTQTPRYLIKTRGQQVTLSCSPISGHRSVSWYQQTPGQGLQFLFEYFSETQRNKGNFPGRFSGRQFSNSRSEMNVSTLELGDSALYLCASSGQGDYGYTFGSGTRLTVV.

This clone has only a few counts. This chain links TRBV11-3 with TRBJ2-7; 7 nucleotides line up with TRBD1. J was trimmed by 0 bases and V by 5 bases; bases with no gene match: 7. The CDR3 runs to 15 residues. CDR1 and CDR2 from the germline V gene are SGHNT and YENEEA. The CDR3 here is CASSLGTESSYEQYF. As DNA, the CDR3 is TGTGCCAGCAGCCTCGGGACAGAGAGCTCCTACGAGCAGTACTTC.

This clone was observed a handful of times. This chain joins TRBV19 and TRBJ2-2, with D unresolved. V was pared by 3 bases and J by 5 bases, with 10 bases between. Per germline, CDR1 LNHDA and CDR2 SQIVND (reference sequence). The CDR3 extends over 14 amino acids. The CDR3 is CASSITHRTGELFF. The CDR3 nucleotides are TGTGCCAGTAGTATCACCCATAGGACCGGGGAGCTGTTTTTT.

The chain links TRBV7-2 to TRBJ2-1; 7 positions agree with TRBD1. The length of the CDR3 is 12 residues. Germline-derived CDR1 and CDR2 are SGHTA and FQGNSA. J gave up 9 bases and V 5 bases, and 4 bases lay outside the gene matches. DNA for the CDR3: TGTGCCAGCAGCGAACAGGGGTCTGAGCAGTTCTTC. This translates into CASSEQGSEQFF.

The chain recombines TRBV27 with TRBJ1-2; TRBD1 agrees at 7 bases. Per germline, CDR1 MNHEY and CDR2 SMNVEV (reference sequence). V trimming: 5 bases; J trimming: 9 bases; junction bases outside the gene matches: 9. This CDR3 is built from 13 residues. CDR3 region: CASSRREGASYTF. CDR3 DNA: TGTGCCAGCAGTCGGCGCGAGGGGGCCAGCTACACCTTC.

The chain is built from TRBV5-1 and TRBJ1-2; possible D gene TRBD1, 6 bases. Germline assignment: CDR1 SGHRS and CDR2 YFSETQ. The CDR3 runs 14 residues. Trimming left V 1 base short and J 5 bases short, with 12 bases between. CDR3 amino acids: CASSLTQGPYGYTF. CDR3 DNA sequence: TGCGCCAGCAGCTTGACCCAGGGGCCGTATGGCTACACCTTC. The whole variable domain, remainder taken from reference TRBV5-1 and TRBJ1-2, is KAGVTQTPRYLIKTRGQQVTLSCSPISGHRSVSWYQQTPGQGLQFLFEYFSETQRNKGNFPGRFSGRQFSNSRSEMNVSTLELGDSALYLCASSLTQGPYGYTFGSGTRLTVV.

This clone turned up a few times. The chain links TRBV7-2 to TRBJ1-5; a weak D match, TRBD1 (6 bases). The germline gives CDR1 SGHTA, CDR2 FQGNSA. This CDR3 comprises 16 residues. V was trimmed by 3 bases and J by 1 base, leaving 13 bases between them. The CDR3 region has the DNA TGTGCCAGCAGCTTGTTGGCGGGGGCCAGCAATCAGCCCCAGCATTTT. Translation: CASSLLAGASNQPQHF.

This clone was seen only once. A clone one base away is much larger, so this may be a read error. The V and J genes are TRBV11-2 and TRBJ1-2; the match to TRBD1 covers 7 bases. V trimming: 5 bases; J trimming: 5 bases; junction bases outside the gene matches: 5. CDR3 size: 13 residues. The V gene's germline CDR1 is SGHAT and CDR2 FQNNGV. CDR3 nucleotides: TGTGCCAGCAGCCCCGGGACAGATTATGGCTACACCTTC. Translating gives CASSPGTDYGYTF.

This sequence joins TRBV5-6 and TRBJ2-3, with 10 bases matching TRBD1. There are 17 residues in the CDR3. Losses at the gene ends were 4 bases for V and 3 bases for J; bases not matched to a gene: 11. CDR1 is SGHDT and CDR2 is YYEEEE in the germline V gene. CDR3 sequence: CASSPTRTGGRTDTQYF. CDR3 nucleotide sequence: TGTGCCAGCAGCCCGACACGGACAGGGGGGCGGACAGATACGCAGTATTTT.

The chain combines TRBV9 with TRBJ1-2; D gene uncertain. Germline assignment: CDR1 SGDLS and CDR2 YYNGEE. The CDR3 consists of 15 residues. V lost 4 bases and J lost 4, with 17 bases in between. The CDR3 nucleotides are TGTGCCAGCAGCCCGACGCCCGGGTATGGCTATGGCTACACCTTC. Encoded protein: CASSPTPGYGYGYTF.

Only a few counts were recorded for this clone. V is TRBV5-4 and J is TRBJ2-1; 8 nucleotides agree with TRBD1. The V gene end was trimmed by 0 bases and the J gene end by 0 bases; junction bases not matched to a gene: 2. The germline V gene encodes CDR1 SGHNT and CDR2 YYREEE (reference sequence). The CDR3 spans 16 residues. The CDR3 nucleotides are TGTGCCAGCAGCTTGGGACAGGGGTACTCCTACAATGAGCAGTTCTTC. It codes for CASSLGQGYSYNEQFF. Supplemented by reference TRBV5-4 and TRBJ2-1, the full variable domain reads ETGVTQSPTHLIKTRGQQVTLRCSSQSGHNTVSWYQQALGQGPQFIFQYYREEENGRGNFPPRFSGLQFPNYSSELNVNALELDDSALYLCASSLGQGYSYNEQFFGPGTRLTVL.

This clone was seen more than once but under ten times. Other DNA sequences in the same sample also yield this CDR3. This chain connects TRBV18 to TRBJ1-4; D unresolved. Per the germline V gene, CDR1 is KGHSH and CDR2 is LQKENI. V was trimmed by 1 base and J by 8 bases, leaving 5 bases between them. The CDR3 is made up of 12 amino acids. The CDR3 coding sequence is TGTGCCAGCTCACCACGAGGAGAAAAACTGTTTTTT. Its translation is CASSPRGEKLFF.

There are a few counts of this clone. The gene calls are TRBV29-1 and TRBJ1-1; D remains ambiguous. V was clipped by 5 bases and J by 5 bases, with 15 bases between them. This CDR3 has 13 residues. CDR1 is SQVTM, CDR2 ANQGSEA, per germline. CDR3 DNA sequence: TGCAGCGTTATGATTCTCGGGGATACTGAAGCTTTCTTT. Translated: CSVMILGDTEAFF.

This chain connects TRBV10-3 to TRBJ2-2; D remains unclear. Germline V lookup: CDR1 ENHRY, CDR2 SYGVKD. V was pared by 3 bases and J by 4 bases, with 15 bases between. The CDR3 consists of 16 residues. This CDR3 is CAISDREVPSTGELFF. The CDR3 DNA follows: TGTGCCATCAGTGACCGTGAGGTCCCAAGCACCGGGGAGCTGTTTTTT.

The sample holds a few counts of this clone. The gene calls are TRBV2 and TRBJ2-3; D may be TRBD1 (5 bases). V was clipped by 9 bases and J by 6 bases, with 19 bases between them. In germline, CDR1 is SNHLY, CDR2 FYNNEI. This CDR3 region has 14 residues. The CDR3 loop is CARSASREGDTQYF. The CDR3 DNA sequence: TGTGCCAGGTCCGCGAGCAGGGAAGGCGATACGCAGTATTTT. Using reference TRBV2 and TRBJ2-3 for the parts outside the CDR3, the full variable domain is EPEVTQTPSHQVTQMGQEVILRCVPISNHLYFYWYRQILGQKVEFLVSFYNNEISEKSEIFDDQFSVERPDGSNFTLKIRSTKLEDSAMYFCARSASREGDTQYFGPGTRLTVL.